These T cell receptor beta chains were read from a single sample in a study of blood T cell repertoires in COVID-19. The protocol was immunoSEQ multiplex PCR, while the TCRdb copy is restricted to in-frame clones and leaves out a portion. Of 250,000 to 300,000 clones in the sample, roughly 80% were seen once. The specimen was PBMCs or T cells enriched from blood (not recorded which). These TCRs come from a man between 35 and 55 years old who had been exposed to COVID-19. Both conserved end residues are part of each CDR3. Each record gives: clone size, J gene, CDR3 length, D gene, V gene, CDR3 protein, CDR3 DNA. A D gene is named only where the DNA matches it firmly. Some rows mark clone size as missing; the rest say once, few, many or name a class of expanded clone.

>many|TRBJ2-2|12|.|TRBV11-2
CASSPISGELFF
TGTGCCAGCAGCCCTATCTCTGGGGAGCTGTTTTTT
>.|TRBJ1-4|15|TRBD1|TRBV25-1
CASSESRQGGEKLFF
TGTGCCAGCAGTGAATCACGACAGGGTGGGGAAAAACTGTTTTTT
>.|TRBJ1-2|14|.|TRBV19
CASSARGSRSGYTF
TGTGCCAGTAGTGCCAGGGGCTCGAGGTCTGGCTACACCTTC
>once|TRBJ1-1|13|.|TRBV29-1
CSVDYGTGGQAFF
TGCAGCGTTGATTACGGGACGGGAGGGCAAGCTTTCTTT
>.|TRBJ1-5|15|TRBD1|TRBV2
CASSPGQGAWQPQHF
TGTGCCAGCAGTCCAGGACAGGGGGCATGGCAGCCCCAGCATTTT
>once|TRBJ2-3|12|.|TRBV5-4
CASGIAADTQYF
TGTGCCAGCGGTATAGCAGCAGATACGCAGTATTTT
>many|TRBJ2-2|14|.|TRBV5-1
CASSLDTNTGELFF
TGCGCCAGCAGCTTGGACACCAACACCGGGGAGCTGTTTTTT
>.|TRBJ1-2|14|.|TRBV3-1/TRBV3-2
CASSPTGALYGYTF
TGTGCCAGCAGCCCCACCGGAGCGCTCTATGGCTACACCTTC
>.|TRBJ1-1|14|.|TRBV6-5
CASSWGHQNTEAFF
TGTGCCAGCAGCTGGGGGCACCAGAACACTGAAGCTTTCTTT
>.|TRBJ2-3|17|TRBD2|TRBV3-1/TRBV3-2
CASSPLTSGRLLDTQYF
TGTGCCAGCAGCCCACTGACTAGCGGGAGGCTCTTAGATACGCAGTATTTT
>once|TRBJ1-3|16|.|TRBV9
CASSVGQEASGNTIYF
TGTGCCAGCAGCGTAGGACAGGAAGCCTCTGGAAACACCATATATTTT
>.|TRBJ2-3|15|TRBD2|TRBV19
CASHLTGGATDTQYF
TGTGCCAGTCACTTGACGGGAGGTGCCACAGATACGCAGTATTTT
>once|TRBJ1-2|12|.|TRBV19
CASKDPGIIYTF
TGTGCCAGTAAAGACCCCGGGATTATCTACACCTTC
>.|TRBJ1-1|11|.|TRBV6-5
CASAAGTEAFF
TGTGCCAGCGCAGCGGGCACTGAAGCTTTCTTT
>.|TRBJ2-1|15|TRBD2|TRBV5-1
CASQTSGSRLGEQFF
TGCGCCAGCCAGACTAGCGGGAGTCGGCTGGGTGAGCAGTTCTTC
>few|TRBJ1-2|14|.|TRBV6-1
CASSETERNYGYTF
TGTGCCAGCAGTGAAACGGAGCGAAACTATGGCTACACCTTC
>.|TRBJ1-2|13|.|TRBV4-1
CASSQGASYGYTF
TGCGCCAGCAGCCAAGGGGCCTCCTATGGCTACACCTTC
>.|TRBJ1-4|15|TRBD1|TRBV19
CASQARGLGNEKLFF
TGTGCCAGCCAGGCCAGGGGGCTTGGTAATGAAAAACTGTTTTTT
>.|TRBJ2-3|13|.|TRBV12-3/TRBV12-4
CASRRGRPDTQYF
TGTGCCAGCAGACGGGGGAGACCAGATACGCAGTATTTT
>.|TRBJ2-7|14|.|TRBV7-2
CASSFWGRGHEQYF
TGTGCCAGCAGCTTTTGGGGCAGGGGCCACGAGCAGTACTTC
>.|TRBJ2-3|13|.|TRBV5-6
CASGRTDTDTQYF
TGTGCCAGCGGGAGAACCGACACAGATACGCAGTATTTT
>.|TRBJ2-1|12|TRBD1|TRBV18
CASSPPRTGQFF
TGTGCCAGCTCTCCACCACGGACAGGGCAGTTCTTC
>.|TRBJ1-5|13|.|TRBV6-5
CASRREVGQPQHF
TGTGCCAGCAGAAGGGAGGTCGGTCAGCCCCAGCATTTT
>.|TRBJ1-5|19|TRBD1|TRBV7-9
CASSLSGSTGGRGNQPQHF
TGTGCCAGCAGCTTATCCGGCAGCACAGGGGGCAGAGGCAATCAGCCCCAGCATTTT
>once|TRBJ2-2|12|.|TRBV27
CASSQGTGELFF
TGTGCCAGCAGTCAGGGAACCGGGGAGCTGTTTTTT
>.|TRBJ1-3|17|TRBD1|TRBV4-1
CASSLGTGGASGNTIYF
TGCGCCAGCAGCCTAGGGACAGGGGGAGCTTCTGGAAACACCATATATTTT
>.|TRBJ2-7|11|.|TRBV5-1
CASSGDYEQYF
TGCGCCAGCAGCGGAGACTACGAGCAGTACTTC
>.|TRBJ2-1|12|.|TRBV29-1
CSSGDLYNEQFF
TGCAGCTCCGGGGACTTGTACAATGAGCAGTTCTTC
>few|TRBJ2-5|14|.|TRBV5-4
CASSLEKPPETQYF
TGTGCCAGCAGCTTGGAAAAGCCTCCAGAGACCCAGTACTTC
>.|TRBJ2-1|16|.|TRBV11-2
CASSSTVRSSYNEQFF
TGTGCCAGCAGCTCCACCGTAAGGAGCTCCTACAATGAGCAGTTCTTC
>.|TRBJ2-6|17|.|TRBV5-4
CASSLQGTSSGANVLTF
TGTGCCAGCAGCCTACAGGGAACGAGCTCTGGGGCCAACGTCCTGACTTTC
>.|TRBJ1-3|14|.|TRBV12-5
CASGLTGTGNTIYF
TGTGCTAGTGGTTTGACAGGAACTGGTAACACCATATATTTT
>few|TRBJ1-1|12|.|TRBV5-5
CASTIGTSQAFF
TGTGCCAGCACCATCGGGACAAGTCAAGCTTTCTTT
>few|TRBJ2-1|14|.|TRBV7-3
CASSLVGLYNEQFF
TGTGCCAGCAGCTTAGTGGGCCTTTACAATGAGCAGTTCTTC
>.|TRBJ1-1|15|TRBD1|TRBV19
CASSTRGPSNTEAFF
TGTGCCAGTAGTACTAGGGGGCCCTCGAACACTGAAGCTTTCTTT
>.|TRBJ2-2|15|TRBD2|TRBV3-1/TRBV3-2
CASKELAGWTGELFF
TGTGCCAGCAAGGAACTAGCGGGATGGACCGGGGAGCTGTTTTTT
>once|TRBJ2-7|12|.|TRBV6-5
CASSSPSYEQYF
TGTGCCAGCAGTTCTCCGAGCTACGAGCAGTACTTC
>.|TRBJ2-1|19|TRBD2|TRBV19
CATNDAGTSSTSSYNEQFF
TGTGCCACTAACGATGCCGGGACTAGTTCGACTAGCTCCTACAATGAGCAGTTCTTC
>.|TRBJ1-5|14|.|TRBV19
CASTKGHNNQPQHF
TGTGCCAGTACCAAGGGACATAACAATCAGCCCCAGCATTTT
>.|TRBJ1-6|13|.|TRBV12-3/TRBV12-4
CASSRTGNSPLHF
TGTGCCAGCAGTCGAACAGGGAACTCACCCCTCCACTTT
>.|TRBJ2-5|15|.|TRBV25-1
CASSDLGRGGETQYF
TGTGCCAGCAGTGATCTTGGCAGGGGTGGGGAGACCCAGTACTTC